Described below is a single T cell receptor (beta chain) sequence and its context. Trimming removed 6 bases from V and 2 bases from J, with 17 bases in between. The CDR3 runs to 17 residues. CDR1 is MNHEY and CDR2 is SVGEGT in the germline V gene. These data are taken from a study of control samples from healthy donors and cancer patients. The assay was immunoSEQ multiplex PCR, and TCRdb's table has in-frame clones only and misses some. The table includes 200,000 or so clones, approximately 90% detected once. The receptor was isolated from a man aged 25 to 45 in good health. This chain uses TRBV6-2 or TRBV6-3 with TRBJ1-6; TRBD1 might be the D (6 bases). Sequences were obtained from blood. The CDR3 DNA reads TGTGCCAGCAGCCCAGGACAGTTGATGACCTATAATTCACCCCTCCACTTT. It specifies CASSPGQLMTYNSPLHF.